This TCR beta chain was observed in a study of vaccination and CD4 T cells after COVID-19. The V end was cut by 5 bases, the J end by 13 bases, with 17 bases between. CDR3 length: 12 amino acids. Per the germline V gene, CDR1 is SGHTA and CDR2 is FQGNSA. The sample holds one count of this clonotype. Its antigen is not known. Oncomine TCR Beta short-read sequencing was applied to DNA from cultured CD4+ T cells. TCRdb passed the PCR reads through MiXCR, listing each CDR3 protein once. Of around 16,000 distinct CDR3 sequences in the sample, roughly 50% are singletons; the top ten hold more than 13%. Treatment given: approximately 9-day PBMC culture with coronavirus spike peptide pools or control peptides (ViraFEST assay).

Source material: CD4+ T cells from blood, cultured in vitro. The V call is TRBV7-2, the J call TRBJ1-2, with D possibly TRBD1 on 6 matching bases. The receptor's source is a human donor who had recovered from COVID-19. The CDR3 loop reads CASSPRGAYLTF. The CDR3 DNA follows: TGTGCCAGCAGCCCTAGGGGGGCCTACCTCACCTTC.